The 5 T cell receptor delta chains in this list originate from one sample, sequenced in a study of DNA immune sequencing with unique molecular identifiers. All 8 TRDV and 4 TRDJ genes were targeted in 32-plex amplification of genomic DNA. In approximately 3 barcoding PCR cycles, molecules received a 12-nucleotide UMI, then adapter PCR followed. TCRdb ran CATT on the multiplex PCR reads. The sample lists 700 to 950 delta-chain clones; roughly 3.2% were seen once. The specimen sequenced was gamma-delta T cells from PBMCs. These receptors originate from a human donor in good health.

To note about this clone: TCRdb lists the protein of a much larger clone for this DNA, which differs at residue 3, so this is likely a read error; the protein given here is translated from the DNA itself. V is TRDV2 and J is TRDJ1, with a weak D call TRDD3 (6 bases). CDR3 length: 19 amino acids. Looked up from germline, CDR1 is GEAIGNYY and CDR2 is EKD. CDR3 sequence: CAYDPVRPGWGGLTDKLIF. Here the CDR3 DNA reads TGTGCCTATGACCCCGTCCGACCAGGCTGGGGAGGGCTAACCGATAAACTCATCTTT.

On this clone: TCRdb shows a much larger clone's protein in place of this DNA's translation, and the two differ at residue 9, likely through a read error; the protein shown is translated from the DNA. The chain is built from TRDV2 and TRDJ1; 9 bases agree with TRDD3. The CDR3 consists of 18 residues. With V trimmed by 3 bases and J by 0 bases, 13 bases remained unmatched. Germline values: CDR1 GEAIGNYY, CDR2 EKD. Here the CDR3 DNA reads TGTGCCTGTGACCCCGTACTGGGGGACAATATTTACACCGATAAACTCATCTTT. It codes for CACDPVLGDNIYTDKLIF.

This clone is labeled as medium-sized. This chain joins TRDV2 and TRDJ1; 10 bases line up with TRDD3. CDR1 is GEAIGNYY, CDR2 EKD, per germline. The CDR3 has 18 residues. Trimming cost V 2 bases and J 3 bases; bases outside gene matches: 14. The CDR3 protein is CACDKVSLGDRRSDKLIF. CDR3 coding DNA: TGTGCCTGTGACAAAGTGTCCCTGGGGGATAGAAGATCCGATAAACTCATCTTT.

As to this clone: This DNA's translation and the protein TCRdb lists, from a much larger clone, do not match at residue 4, likely due to a read error; the protein shown is translated from the DNA. The rearrangement uses TRDV2 and TRDJ1; possibly TRDD2 or TRDD3 for D (5 bases each). Germline CDR1 is GEAIGNYY and CDR2 is EKD. This CDR3 has 14 amino acids. The CDR3 loop reads CACNTLGTFYKLIF. In DNA, the CDR3 is TGTGCCTGTAACACTTTGGGGACCTTCTATAAACTCATCTTT.

The table lists this clone with a few counts. The TCRdb record carries a much larger clone's protein, which differs from this DNA's translation at residue 15; a read error is the likely cause, and the protein listed here is the DNA translation. Other DNA sequences of this sample code for an identical CDR3. The chain employs TRDV2 and TRDJ1; 8 bases match TRDD3. The germline gives CDR1 GEAIGNYY, CDR2 EKD. The CDR3 spans 18 residues. The CDR3 DNA follows: TGTGCCTGTGACCCCGTACTGGGGGCCAATATTTACACCGATAATCTCATCTTT. Residues: CACDPVLGANIYTDNLIF.